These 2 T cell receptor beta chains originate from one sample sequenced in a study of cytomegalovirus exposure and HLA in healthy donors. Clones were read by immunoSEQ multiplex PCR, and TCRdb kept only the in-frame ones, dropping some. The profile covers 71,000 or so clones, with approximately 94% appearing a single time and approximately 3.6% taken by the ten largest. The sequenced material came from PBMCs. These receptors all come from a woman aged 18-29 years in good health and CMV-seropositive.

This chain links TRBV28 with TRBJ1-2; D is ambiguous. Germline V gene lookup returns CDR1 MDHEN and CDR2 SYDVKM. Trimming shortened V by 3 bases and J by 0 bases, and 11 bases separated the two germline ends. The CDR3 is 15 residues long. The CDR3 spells CASSFPDISNYGYTF. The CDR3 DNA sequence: TGTGCCAGCAGTTTTCCTGACATTTCTAACTATGGCTACACCTTC.

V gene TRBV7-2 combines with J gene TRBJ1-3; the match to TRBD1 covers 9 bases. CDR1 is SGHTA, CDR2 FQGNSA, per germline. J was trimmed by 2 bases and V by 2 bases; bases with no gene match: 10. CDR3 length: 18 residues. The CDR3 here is CASSLFPFTGGPGNTIYF. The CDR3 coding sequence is TGTGCCAGCAGCTTATTCCCATTTACAGGGGGCCCTGGAAACACCATATATTTT.